The sequence of this T cell receptor (beta chain) was determined in a study of cytomegalovirus exposure and HLA in healthy donors. General study findings and limits: The investigators catalogued 150 or so TCR beta chains as cytomegalovirus-associated.

PCR employed 60 Vbeta and 13 Jbeta primers. The repertoire was sequenced with immunoSEQ multiplex PCR; TCRdb's copy has only in-frame clones and lacks some. The table records around 130,000 clones, under 90% of them present only once. Trimming removed 4 bases from V and 0 bases from J, with 11 bases in between. The V gene's germline CDR1 is SGHRS and CDR2 YFSETQ. The CDR3 extends over 15 amino acids. For this clone: Its antigen remains unknown.

The chain carries TRBV5-1 and TRBJ1-3; TRBD1 is a possible D gene (6 bases). The sequenced material came from PBMCs. The receptor's source is a woman aged 40 to 49 in good health and CMV-seronegative. The CDR3 DNA follows: TGCGCCAGCAGCCCCGGACAGAACTCTGGAAACACCATATATTTT. Its protein is CASSPGQNSGNTIYF.